The next 17 T cell receptor beta chains were all read from a single sample in a study of blood T cells in healthy people across ages. The use of a sample-barcoded 5' primer and a J-beta primer mix characterized a second PCR of about 7 to 12 cycles. Each CDR3 protein gets one entry after TCRdb re-called the 5' RACE reads with MiXCR. The table records about 1,500,000 distinct CDR3 sequences, 28% of them present only once. What was sequenced was blood. The receptors here all came from a woman aged 25 to 39 in good health.

This clonotype is a singleton in its sample. The chain uses TRBV28 and TRBJ2-7; D call uncertain. CDR3 size: 15 residues. Per germline, CDR1 MDHEN and CDR2 SYDVKM. The germline V and J ends were trimmed by 4 bases and 3 bases, with 16 bases remaining between them. CDR3 coding DNA: TGTGCCAGCAGTTCCCCCGGTATGGCTGACTACGAGCAGTACTTC. Translated: CASSSPGMADYEQYF.

This clonotype has only a few counts. V usage is TRBV24-1 and J usage is TRBJ2-3; D remains ambiguous. The V gene's germline CDR1 is KGHDR and CDR2 SFDVKD. This CDR3 has 13 residues. The germline V and J ends were trimmed by 9 bases and 3 bases, with 12 bases remaining between them. CDR3 sequence (DNA): TGTGCCACCGCAAAGGAGTCTACAGATACGCAGTATTTT. Protein sequence: CATAKESTDTQYF.

The chain links TRBV4-1 to TRBJ1-5; D possibly corresponds to TRBD1 (5 bases). Trimming cost V 3 bases and J 4 bases, with 13 bases left between them. CDR1 is MGHRA and CDR2 is YSYEKL in the germline V gene. This CDR3 has 15 amino acids. CDR3 amino acids: CASSQAPGENQPQHF. The CDR3 bases are TGCGCCAGCAGCCAGGCCCCGGGGGAGAATCAGCCCCAGCATTTT.

This clonotype occurred a few times. This clone may be a read error of a much larger clone one base away. V is TRBV7-2 and J is TRBJ2-7, with 9 bases lining up with TRBD2. This CDR3 region has 16 residues. J gave up 0 bases and V 4 bases, and 7 bases lay outside the gene matches. Looked up from germline, CDR1 is SGHTA and CDR2 is FQGNSA. CDR3 in amino acids: CASSSHGREGSYEQYF. The CDR3 DNA is TGTGCCAGCAGCTCCCACGGGCGGGAGGGCTCCTACGAGCAGTACTTC.

This clonotype was counted many times. V usage is TRBV10-3 and J usage is TRBJ2-1; the D is unclear. The V end was cut by 8 bases, the J end by 5 bases, with 7 bases between. This CDR3 has 11 residues. The germline V gene encodes CDR1 ENHRY and CDR2 SYGVKD. In DNA form, the CDR3 reads TGTGCCATCGGTTGGGACAATGAGCAGTTCTTC. Translation: CAIGWDNEQFF.

CDR3 DNA sequence: TGTGCCAGCAGTTCCCGACAGGGAAAGGGAGAGACCCAGTACTTC. It codes for CASSSRQGKGETQYF. V gene TRBV12-3 or TRBV12-4 combines with J gene TRBJ2-5; 7 bases agree with TRBD1. The CDR3 sequence is 15 residues long. The J segment lost 4 bases and the V segment lost 4 bases, leaving 9 bases of the junction unmatched.

The chain uses TRBV12-3 or TRBV12-4 and TRBJ1-3; D is unclear. Trimming cost V 8 bases and J 2 bases, with 25 bases left between them. This CDR3 contains 18 residues. The DNA of the CDR3 is TGTGCCAGCGCCTCACGTCTCGACCATAATTTACCTGGAAACACCATATATTTT. It yields the protein CASASRLDHNLPGNTIYF.

There are a few counts of this clonotype. The chain combines TRBV15 with TRBJ1-2; D gene unclear. This CDR3 spans 15 amino acids. Germline V lookup: CDR1 LNHNV, CDR2 YYDKDF (reference sequence). Trimming removed 1 base at V and 0 bases at J, with 9 bases between. The CDR3 spells CATSRVAAANYGYTF. CDR3 DNA: TGTGCCACCAGCAGAGTGGCGGCCGCTAACTATGGCTACACCTTC.

This clonotype has a handful of counts. The rearrangement uses TRBV29-1 and TRBJ2-5; TRBD1 matches at 10 bases. Germline CDR1 reads SQVTM; CDR2 reads ANQGSEA. Trimming removed 7 bases from V and 5 bases from J; junction bases left unmatched: 4. The CDR3 length is 12 residues. CDR3 in DNA: TGCAGCGGGACAGGGGGGGTTGAGACCCAGTACTTC. Its protein is CSGTGGVETQYF.

The chain has TRBV12-3 or TRBV12-4 and TRBJ2-7, with 11 positions matching TRBD1. V gave up 4 bases and J gave up 5 bases; unmatched junction bases: 10. The CDR3 length is 16 residues. The CDR3 bases are TGTGCCAGCAGTTCCTACCGGGACAGGGGGACCCACGAGCAGTACTTC. It yields the protein CASSSYRDRGTHEQYF.

In its sample, this clonotype was seen many times. V usage is TRBV12-3 or TRBV12-4 and J usage is TRBJ2-1; D is undetermined. This CDR3 comprises 12 residues. V was trimmed by 6 bases and J by 10 bases, leaving 13 bases between them. The DNA for the CDR3 is TGTGCCAGCAGCCTCCTCTTTGAGGAGCAGTTCTTC. It is translated as CASSLLFEEQFF.

The chain couples TRBV7-8 to TRBJ2-1; 7 bases map to TRBD2. V gave up 6 bases and J gave up 3 bases; unmatched junction bases: 8. Germline V gene data show CDR1 as SGHVS and CDR2 as FQNEAQ. The CDR3 contains 15 residues. CDR3 loop: CASSPPAGDYNEQFF. The CDR3 DNA is TGTGCCAGCAGTCCTCCGGCGGGAGACTACAATGAGCAGTTCTTC.

The rearrangement uses TRBV5-1 and TRBJ1-5; D may be TRBD1 (5 bases). V was trimmed by 1 base and J by 5 bases, leaving 13 bases between them. CDR3 length: 15 residues. Per the germline V gene, CDR1 is SGHRS and CDR2 is YFSETQ. DNA for the CDR3: TGCGCCAGCAGCTTGATGGGGCGATCGGATCAGCCCCAGCATTTT. It yields the protein CASSLMGRSDQPQHF.

Turning to this clonotype: One base away lies a much larger clone, so this may be a sequencing read error. This chain uses TRBV11-2 with TRBJ2-7; D is unresolved. Germline V gene data show CDR1 as SGHAT and CDR2 as FQNNGV. The CDR3 has 15 amino acids. The CDR3 region has the DNA TGTGCCAGCAGCCTAAGGTCCGGAAGCTCCTACGAGCGGTACTTC. It translates to CASSLRSGSSYERYF.

The gene calls are TRBV29-1 and TRBJ1-1, with a possible D match to TRBD1 (5 bases). Germline V gives CDR1 SQVTM, CDR2 ANQGSEA. Trimming removed 3 bases from V and 6 bases from J, with 14 bases in between. The CDR3 spans 13 residues. This CDR3 reads CSVEGQAEAEAFF. CDR3 DNA: TGCAGCGTTGAGGGGCAGGCGGAGGCTGAAGCTTTCTTT.

Comment on this clonotype: A single base separates this from a much larger clone, so it may be a read error. The chain carries TRBV20-1 and TRBJ2-7, with TRBD1 identical over 8 bases. This CDR3 has 12 amino acids. Germline assignment: CDR1 DFQATT and CDR2 SNEGSKA (reference sequence). The CDR3: CGAQSTGDEQYF. CDR3 DNA: TGCGGTGCTCAATCGACAGGGGACGAGCAGTACTTC.

This clonotype was seen a few times. The chain joins TRBV15 to TRBJ2-6; D may be TRBD1 or TRBD2 (5 bases each). This CDR3 comprises 16 residues. Trimming took 5 bases from V and 0 from J, leaving 11 bases between them. Germline V CDR1 and CDR2: LNHNV, YYDKDF (reference sequence). The CDR3 loop is CATSQGVSSGANVLTF. In DNA, the CDR3 is TGTGCCACCAGCCAGGGAGTGAGCTCTGGGGCCAACGTCCTGACTTTC.